This TCR beta chain stems from a study of blood T cell repertoires in COVID-19. Study as a whole: Researchers got acute and convalescent COVID-19 samples from the United States, Italy and Spain.

This clone was seen a handful of times. Method: immunoSEQ multiplex PCR; TCRdb's copy keeps in-frame clones and lacks some. The table lists 52,000 or so clones, 82% of them singletons, with 14% in the top ten. The CDR3 spans 13 residues. The ends were cut back, 5 bases at V and 0 bases at J, with 7 bases in the middle. Per germline, CDR1 SQVTM and CDR2 ANQGSEA. The gene calls are TRBV29-1 and TRBJ2-2, with D perhaps TRBD1 (5 bases). The clonotype originates from a human donor in a cohort sampled during active COVID-19. The sequenced material came from peripheral blood. DNA for the CDR3: TGCAGCGTTCAGGGCTCGAACACCGGGGAGCTGTTTTTT. It codes for CSVQGSNTGELFF.